This T cell receptor (beta chain) comes out of a study of cytomegalovirus exposure and HLA in healthy donors. General study points: Rarity characterized most TCR sequences, yet some public TCRs appeared in many donors. Productive status was seen about 90% or about 30% of the time for most TCR beta V segments in an earlier analysis.

PCR employed 60 Vbeta and 13 Jbeta primers. Assay used: immunoSEQ multiplex PCR; TCRdb lists only in-frame clones, some missing. The sample yields 130,000 or so clones, roughly 9% seen once. Note on this clone: The antigen is not known.

Sequencing was done on a sample of PBMCs. The receptor was derived from a woman between 35 and 50 years old in good health and CMV-seropositive.

CDR3 DNA: TGTGCCAGCAGCTTAGCTGGCGGAGACCAGCCCCAGCATTTT. Translation: CASSLAGGDQPQHF. The J gene is TRBJ1-5, the V gene TRBV7-8; D is uncertain. V lost 0 bases and J 7 bases, leaving 10 bases between the germline ends. The CDR3 has 14 residues. CDR1 and CDR2 (germline): SGHVS, FQNEAQ. Full variable domain (rest looked up from reference TRBV7-8 and TRBJ1-5): GAGVSQSPRYKVAKRGQDVALRCDPISGHVSLFWYQQALGQGPEFLTYFQNEAQLDKSGLPSDRFFAERPEGSVSTLKIQRTQQEDSAVYLCASSLAGGDQPQHFGDGTRLSIL.